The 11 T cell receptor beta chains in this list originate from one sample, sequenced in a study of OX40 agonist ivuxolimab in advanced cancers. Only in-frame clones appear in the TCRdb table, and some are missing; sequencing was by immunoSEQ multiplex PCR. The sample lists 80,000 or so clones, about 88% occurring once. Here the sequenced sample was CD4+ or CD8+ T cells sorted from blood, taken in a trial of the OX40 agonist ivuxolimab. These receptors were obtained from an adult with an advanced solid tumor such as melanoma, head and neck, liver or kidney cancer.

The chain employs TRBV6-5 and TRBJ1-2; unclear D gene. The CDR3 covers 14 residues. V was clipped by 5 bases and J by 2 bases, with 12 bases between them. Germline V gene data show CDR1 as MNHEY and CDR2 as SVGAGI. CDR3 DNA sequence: TGTGCCAGCAGTCCGTACCAGCCCAACTATGGCTACACCTTC. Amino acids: CASSPYQPNYGYTF.

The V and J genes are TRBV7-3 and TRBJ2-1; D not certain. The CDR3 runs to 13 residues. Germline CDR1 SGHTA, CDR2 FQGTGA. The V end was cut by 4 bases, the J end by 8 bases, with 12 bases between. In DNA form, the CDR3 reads TGTGCCAGCAGCTCAAGGACGGCCCATGAGCAGTTCTTC. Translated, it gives CASSSRTAHEQFF.

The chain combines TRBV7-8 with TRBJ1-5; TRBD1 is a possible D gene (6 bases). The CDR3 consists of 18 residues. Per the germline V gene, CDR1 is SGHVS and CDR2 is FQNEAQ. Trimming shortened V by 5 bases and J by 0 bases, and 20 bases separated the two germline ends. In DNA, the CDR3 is TGTGCCAGCAGCGACCGGGGCAGGGGCTCTTATAGCAATCAGCCCCAGCATTTT. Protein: CASSDRGRGSYSNQPQHF.

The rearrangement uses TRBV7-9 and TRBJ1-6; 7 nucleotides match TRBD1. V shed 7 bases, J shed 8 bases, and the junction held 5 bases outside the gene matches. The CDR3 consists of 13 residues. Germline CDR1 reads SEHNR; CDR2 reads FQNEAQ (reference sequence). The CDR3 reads CASKQGWDSPLHF. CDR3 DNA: TGTGCCAGCAAACAGGGGTGGGATTCACCCCTCCACTTT.

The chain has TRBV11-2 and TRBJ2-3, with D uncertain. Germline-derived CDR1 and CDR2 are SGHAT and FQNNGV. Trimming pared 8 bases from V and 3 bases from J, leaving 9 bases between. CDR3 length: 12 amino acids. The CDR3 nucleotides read TGTGCCAGCTTAAGGCAAACAGATACGCAGTATTTT. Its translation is CASLRQTDTQYF.

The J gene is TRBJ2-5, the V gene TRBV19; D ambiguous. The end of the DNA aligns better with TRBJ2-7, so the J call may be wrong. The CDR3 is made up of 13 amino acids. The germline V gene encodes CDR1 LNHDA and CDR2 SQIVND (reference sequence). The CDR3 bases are TGTGCCAGTAGTATGGCGGCTACCTACGAGCAGTACTTC. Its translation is CASSMAATYEQYF.

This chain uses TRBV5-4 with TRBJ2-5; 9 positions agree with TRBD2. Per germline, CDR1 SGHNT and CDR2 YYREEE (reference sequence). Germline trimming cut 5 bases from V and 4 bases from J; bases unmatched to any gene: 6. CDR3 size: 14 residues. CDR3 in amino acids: CASRISGSGETQYF. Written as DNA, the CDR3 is TGTGCCAGCAGAATTAGCGGGAGCGGAGAGACCCAGTACTTC.

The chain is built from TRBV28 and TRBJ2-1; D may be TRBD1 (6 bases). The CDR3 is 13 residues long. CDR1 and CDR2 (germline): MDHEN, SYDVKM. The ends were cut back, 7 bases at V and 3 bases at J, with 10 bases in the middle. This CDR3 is CASTSDSYNEQFF. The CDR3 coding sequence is TGTGCCAGCACCTCGGACAGCTACAATGAGCAGTTCTTC.

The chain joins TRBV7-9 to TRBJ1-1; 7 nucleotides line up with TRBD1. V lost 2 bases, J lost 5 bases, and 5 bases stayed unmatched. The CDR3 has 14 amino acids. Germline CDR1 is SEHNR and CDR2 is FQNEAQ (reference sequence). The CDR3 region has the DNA TGTGCCAGCAGCTTACAAGGGGGCGCGACTGAAGCTTTCTTT. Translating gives CASSLQGGATEAFF.

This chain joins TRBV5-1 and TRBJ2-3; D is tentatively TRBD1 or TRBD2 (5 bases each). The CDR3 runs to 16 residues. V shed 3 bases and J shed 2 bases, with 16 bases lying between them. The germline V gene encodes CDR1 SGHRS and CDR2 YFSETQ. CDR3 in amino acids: CASSWGRDLTTDTQYF. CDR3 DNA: TGCGCCAGCAGCTGGGGCCGGGACCTAACCACAGATACGCAGTATTTT.

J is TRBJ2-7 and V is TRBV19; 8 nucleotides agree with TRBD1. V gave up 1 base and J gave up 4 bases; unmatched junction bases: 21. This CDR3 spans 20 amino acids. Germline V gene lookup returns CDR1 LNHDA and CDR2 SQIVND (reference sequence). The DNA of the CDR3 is TGTGCCAGTAGTATAGGTCGAAGGGGACAGGCATGGAGCCGGACTTACGAGCAGTACTTC. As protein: CASSIGRRGQAWSRTYEQYF.